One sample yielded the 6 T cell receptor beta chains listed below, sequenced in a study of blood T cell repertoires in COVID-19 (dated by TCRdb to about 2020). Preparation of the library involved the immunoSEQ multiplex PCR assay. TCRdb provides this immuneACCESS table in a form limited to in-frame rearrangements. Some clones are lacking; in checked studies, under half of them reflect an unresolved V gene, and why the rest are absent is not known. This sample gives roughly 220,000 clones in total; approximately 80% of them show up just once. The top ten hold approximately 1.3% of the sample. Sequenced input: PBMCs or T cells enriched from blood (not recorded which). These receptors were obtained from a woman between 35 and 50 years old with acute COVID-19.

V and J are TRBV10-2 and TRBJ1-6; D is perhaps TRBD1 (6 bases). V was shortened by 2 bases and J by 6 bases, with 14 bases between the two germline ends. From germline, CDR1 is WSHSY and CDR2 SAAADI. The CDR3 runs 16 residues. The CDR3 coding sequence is TGCGCCAGCAGTGAGAACTTGGGGGCTCGTAATTCACCCCTCCACTTT. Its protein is CASSENLGARNSPLHF.

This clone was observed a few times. Written as DNA, the CDR3 is TGCGCCAGCAGCCAGACACGAAGCTCCTATAATTCACCCCTCCACTTT. This gives the protein CASSQTRSSYNSPLHF. The chain combines TRBV4-1 with TRBJ1-6; unclear D gene. Germline V gene sequence: CDR1 MGHRA, CDR2 YSYEKL. V was cut by 3 bases and J by 0 bases, with 9 bases left in between. This CDR3 is 16 amino acids long.

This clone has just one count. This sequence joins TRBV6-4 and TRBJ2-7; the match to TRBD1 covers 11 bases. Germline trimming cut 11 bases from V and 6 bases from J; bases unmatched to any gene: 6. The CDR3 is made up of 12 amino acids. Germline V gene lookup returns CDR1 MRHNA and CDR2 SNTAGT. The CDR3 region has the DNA TGTGCCCGCCCGGGACAGGGGGGCGAGCAGTACTTC. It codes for CARPGQGGEQYF.

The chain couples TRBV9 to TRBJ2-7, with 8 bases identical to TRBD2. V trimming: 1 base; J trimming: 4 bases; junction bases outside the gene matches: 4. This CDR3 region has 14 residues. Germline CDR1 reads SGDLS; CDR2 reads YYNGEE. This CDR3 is CASSVSSGGYEQYF. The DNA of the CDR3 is TGTGCCAGCAGCGTATCCAGCGGGGGTTACGAGCAGTACTTC.

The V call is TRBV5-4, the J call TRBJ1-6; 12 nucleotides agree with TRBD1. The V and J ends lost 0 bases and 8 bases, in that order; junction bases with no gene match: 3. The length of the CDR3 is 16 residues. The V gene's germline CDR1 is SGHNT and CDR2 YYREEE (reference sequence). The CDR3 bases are TGTGCCAGCAGCTTGGCCGGGACAGGGGGCGATTCACCCCTCCACTTT. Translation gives CASSLAGTGGDSPLHF.

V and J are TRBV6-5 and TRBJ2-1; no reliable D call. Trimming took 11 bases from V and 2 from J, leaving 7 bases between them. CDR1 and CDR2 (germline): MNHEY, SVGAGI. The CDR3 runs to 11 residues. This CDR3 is CARGAYNEQFF. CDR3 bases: TGTGCCCGCGGAGCCTACAATGAGCAGTTCTTC.